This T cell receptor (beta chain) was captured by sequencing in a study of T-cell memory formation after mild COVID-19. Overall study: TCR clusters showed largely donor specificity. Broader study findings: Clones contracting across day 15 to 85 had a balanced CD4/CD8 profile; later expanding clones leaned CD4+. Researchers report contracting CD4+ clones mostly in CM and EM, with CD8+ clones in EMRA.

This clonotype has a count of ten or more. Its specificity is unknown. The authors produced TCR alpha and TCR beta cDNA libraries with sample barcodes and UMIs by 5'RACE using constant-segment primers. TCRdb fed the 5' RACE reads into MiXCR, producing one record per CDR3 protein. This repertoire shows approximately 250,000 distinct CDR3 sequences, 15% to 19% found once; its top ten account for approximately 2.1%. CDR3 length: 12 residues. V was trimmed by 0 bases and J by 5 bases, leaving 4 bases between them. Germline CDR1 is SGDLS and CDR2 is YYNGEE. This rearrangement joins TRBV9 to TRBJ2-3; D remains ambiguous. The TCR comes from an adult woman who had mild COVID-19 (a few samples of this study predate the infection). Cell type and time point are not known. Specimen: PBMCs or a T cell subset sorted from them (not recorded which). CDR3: CASSVVGDTQYF. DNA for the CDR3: TGTGCCAGCAGCGTAGTTGGAGATACGCAGTATTTT.